These 20 T cell receptor beta chains share one sample of origin, sequenced in a study of naive and memory T cell subsets. Two oligonucleotides, mixed equimolar, formed the beta constant-region primer covering TRBC1 and TRBC2. TCRdb reprocessed the UMI-ligation and nested PCR reads with MiXCR, giving one entry per CDR3 protein. This sample has around 90,000 distinct CDR3 sequences, with roughly 7% found just once. The sequenced sample consisted of central memory CD4+ T cells from blood. All receptors come from a human donor in good health.

The chain recombines TRBV28 with TRBJ2-7, with a possible D match to TRBD1 (5 bases). CDR3 length: 11 amino acids. Per germline, CDR1 MDHEN and CDR2 SYDVKM. The V and J ends lost 7 bases and 4 bases respectively, with 8 bases between them. The CDR3 region is CASTRGYEQYF. In DNA form, the CDR3 reads TGTGCCAGCACTAGGGGATACGAGCAGTACTTC.

This clonotype turned up a few times. This CDR3 reads CSAGVNQPQHF. As DNA, the CDR3 is TGCAGTGCTGGGGTAAATCAGCCCCAGCATTTT. V and J are TRBV20-1 and TRBJ1-5; no reliable D call. This CDR3 is 11 amino acids long. Germline V CDR1 and CDR2: DFQATT, SNEGSKA (reference sequence). Trimming took off 5 bases at V and 4 bases at J, with 6 bases between the two ends.

This chain joins TRBV7-3 and TRBJ2-1, with a weak D call TRBD2 (6 bases). Germline V gives CDR1 SGHTA, CDR2 FQGTGA. The CDR3 covers 17 residues. Trimming pared 2 bases from V and 1 base from J, leaving 15 bases between. The CDR3 here is CASSLRNPSGSYNEQFF. CDR3 in DNA: TGTGCCAGCAGCTTACGTAACCCCAGCGGGTCCTACAATGAGCAGTTCTTC.

There are a few counts of this clonotype. The chain links TRBV10-3 to TRBJ2-1; 9 bases match TRBD1. This CDR3 contains 16 residues. V was pared by 1 base and J by 2 bases, with 3 bases of the junction left unmatched. Per the germline V gene, CDR1 is ENHRY and CDR2 is SYGVKD. The CDR3 sequence is CAISELTGGTYNEQFF. The CDR3 DNA sequence: TGTGCCATCAGTGAGTTGACAGGGGGGACCTACAATGAGCAGTTCTTC.

Note on this clonotype: A much larger clonotype is one base distant, so this may be a read error. V gene TRBV15 combines with J gene TRBJ1-1; TRBD1 is a possible D gene (5 bases). The V end lost 1 base, the J end lost 11 bases, and 11 bases lay between the germline ends. The CDR3 is 12 residues long. Per germline, CDR1 LNHNV and CDR2 YYDKDF (reference sequence). CDR3 region: CATSRGAGLAFF. CDR3 sequence (DNA): TGTGCCACCAGCAGAGGAGCAGGGCTGGCTTTCTTT.

This clonotype was recorded at least ten times. This chain uses TRBV6-6 with TRBJ2-7; D is perhaps TRBD1 (5 bases). This CDR3 has 16 residues. V shed 6 bases and J shed 0 bases, with 18 bases lying between them. Germline loops: CDR1 MNHNY, CDR2 SVGAGI (reference sequence). The CDR3, as DNA: TGTGCCAGCAGAAAATCGGCGGCCAGGGCCTCCTACGAGCAGTACTTC. Translation gives CASRKSAARASYEQYF.

In this sample, this clonotype turned up many times. The gene calls are TRBV12-3 or TRBV12-4 and TRBJ1-2; TRBD1 might be the D (5 bases). Deletions cut 6 bases from V and 3 bases from J, with 11 bases between. There are 13 residues in the CDR3. The CDR3 is CASRDTSYYGYTF. As DNA, the CDR3 is TGTGCCAGCAGGGACACCTCTTACTATGGCTACACCTTC.

This clonotype was picked up many times. The rearrangement joins TRBV6-6 to TRBJ1-2; D call uncertain. This CDR3 contains 13 residues. V was pared by 0 bases and J by 6 bases, with 8 bases between. Germline CDR1 is MNHNY and CDR2 is SVGAGI (reference sequence). The CDR3 DNA is TGTGCCAGCAGTTACTCTGCTAGGGATGGCTACACCTTC. Translating gives CASSYSARDGYTF.

There are many counts of this clonotype. The gene calls are TRBV6-2 or TRBV6-3 and TRBJ1-1, with D possibly being TRBD1 (6 bases). V lost 11 bases and J 11 bases, leaving 24 bases between the germline ends. The CDR3 extends over 13 amino acids. The germline V gene has CDR1 MNHEY and CDR2 SVGEGT. This chain's CDR3 is CAAVSPGTPNAFF. The CDR3 DNA reads as TGTGCCGCCGTCTCCCCCGGGACACCGAATGCTTTCTTT.

J is TRBJ2-1 and V is TRBV14; the match to TRBD2 covers 8 bases. Germline CDR1 reads SGHDN; CDR2 reads FVKESK. Trimming took 1 base from V and 7 from J; bases not matched to a gene: 9. CDR3 size: 16 residues. For the CDR3, the DNA is TGTGCCAGCAGCCAAGGGGGCAGCGGGGGCCAAAATGAGCAGTTCTTC. Translation: CASSQGGSGGQNEQFF.

This clonotype was detected many times. J is TRBJ1-1 and V is TRBV10-3; 9 nucleotides line up with TRBD1. The germline CDR1 and CDR2 sequences are ENHRY and SYGVKD. V dropped 4 bases and J dropped 6; count of bases not matched to a gene: 3. CDR3 length: 13 residues. The CDR3 coding sequence is TGTGCCATCAGTGGGGGACAGGGCGCTGAAGCTTTCTTT. Encoded protein: CAISGGQGAEAFF.

This clonotype has just a few counts. The V gene is TRBV7-2, the J gene TRBJ2-6; D remains ambiguous. The CDR3 contains 16 residues. The V and J ends lost 8 bases and 4 bases respectively, with 18 bases between them. The germline V gene has CDR1 SGHTA and CDR2 FQGNSA. This CDR3 is CASPAHSLSGANVLTF. In DNA, the CDR3 is TGTGCCAGCCCTGCTCATTCCCTTTCCGGGGCCAACGTCCTGACTTTC.

V and J are TRBV7-9 and TRBJ2-1; D gene ambiguous. Trimming removed 4 bases from V and 9 bases from J, with 16 bases in between. The length of the CDR3 is 14 residues. The germline V gene encodes CDR1 SEHNR and CDR2 FQNEAQ (reference sequence). The CDR3 DNA reads as TGTGCCAGCAGCTCGGCTCCGTTAGTGTTTGAGCAGTTCTTC. It specifies CASSSAPLVFEQFF.

This clonotype has ten or more counts. The rearrangement uses TRBV20-1 and TRBJ2-1; no clear D gene. The CDR3 is 14 amino acids. V was shortened by 0 bases and J by 5 bases, with 11 bases between the two germline ends. Looked up from germline, CDR1 is DFQATT and CDR2 is SNEGSKA (reference sequence). The CDR3 sequence: CSARDSGLDNEQFF. In DNA form, the CDR3 reads TGCAGTGCTAGAGATAGTGGTTTAGACAATGAGCAGTTCTTC.

This clonotype was recorded at least ten times. The V and J genes are TRBV7-2 and TRBJ2-2; TRBD2 is a possible D gene (5 bases). The CDR3 totals 15 residues. Trimming removed 1 base from V and 6 bases from J, with 12 bases in between. Germline CDR1 and CDR2: SGHTA and FQGNSA. The CDR3 reads CASSLGRGRAGELFF. Written as DNA, the CDR3 is TGTGCCAGCAGCTTAGGCCGGGGAAGGGCCGGGGAGCTGTTTTTT.

V and J are TRBV7-9 and TRBJ2-1; maybe TRBD2 (6 bases). Deletions cut 5 bases from V and 9 bases from J, with 17 bases between. This CDR3 has 14 residues. Germline V CDR1 and CDR2: SEHNR, FQNEAQ (reference sequence). The CDR3 reads CASSPGTLLTEQFF. CDR3 sequence (DNA): TGTGCCAGCAGCCCCGGGACTCTCTTAACTGAGCAGTTCTTC.

This clonotype came up many times. The chain joins TRBV20-1 to TRBJ2-3, with D possibly being TRBD1 or TRBD2 (6 bases each). V lost 0 bases to trimming and J lost 4 bases, with 14 bases between them. The CDR3 totals 15 residues. In germline, CDR1 is DFQATT, CDR2 SNEGSKA (reference sequence). The CDR3 DNA reads as TGCAGTGCTAGAGAAGCCCGGGGGCGGGCAGATACGCAGTATTTT. Amino acid sequence: CSAREARGRADTQYF.

This clonotype turned up a few times. V gene TRBV27 combines with J gene TRBJ2-7, with a tentative D call TRBD1 (7 bases). Between the trimmed V and J ends, which lost 4 bases and 7 bases, there was a span of 17 bases. Germline assignment: CDR1 MNHEY and CDR2 SMNVEV (reference sequence). This CDR3 has 14 amino acids. This CDR3 reads CASSSQGGLREQYF. The CDR3 nucleotides read TGTGCCAGCAGTTCCCAGGGGGGATTACGGGAGCAGTACTTC.

This clonotype was picked up a small number of times. The CDR3 DNA reads TGTGCCAGCAGCCCCCGGACTAGCGGGAATTCCTACAATGAGCAGTTCTTC. Its protein is CASSPRTSGNSYNEQFF. The V call is TRBV7-3, the J call TRBJ2-1; 12 bases agree with TRBD2. The CDR3 contains 17 residues. J gave up 1 base and V 5 bases, and 6 bases lay outside the gene matches. Germline V CDR1 and CDR2: SGHTA, FQGTGA. Based on the CDR3 plus reference TRBV7-3 and TRBJ2-1, the full variable domain is GAGVSQTPSNKVTEKGKYVELRCDPISGHTALYWYRQSLGQGPEFLIYFQGTGAADDSGLPNDRFFAVRPEGSVSTLKIQRTERGDSAVYLCASSPRTSGNSYNEQFFGPGTRLTVL.

V usage is TRBV20-1 and J usage is TRBJ2-5, with 11 bases lining up with TRBD2. Germline V gene sequence: CDR1 DFQATT, CDR2 SNEGSKA (reference sequence). Unmatched junction bases numbered 6, after V lost 1 base and J lost 5 bases. There are 15 residues in the CDR3. The DNA of the CDR3 is TGCAGTGCTAGAGGAACTAGCGGGGGAGATGAGACCCAGTACTTC. Its translation: CSARGTSGGDETQYF.